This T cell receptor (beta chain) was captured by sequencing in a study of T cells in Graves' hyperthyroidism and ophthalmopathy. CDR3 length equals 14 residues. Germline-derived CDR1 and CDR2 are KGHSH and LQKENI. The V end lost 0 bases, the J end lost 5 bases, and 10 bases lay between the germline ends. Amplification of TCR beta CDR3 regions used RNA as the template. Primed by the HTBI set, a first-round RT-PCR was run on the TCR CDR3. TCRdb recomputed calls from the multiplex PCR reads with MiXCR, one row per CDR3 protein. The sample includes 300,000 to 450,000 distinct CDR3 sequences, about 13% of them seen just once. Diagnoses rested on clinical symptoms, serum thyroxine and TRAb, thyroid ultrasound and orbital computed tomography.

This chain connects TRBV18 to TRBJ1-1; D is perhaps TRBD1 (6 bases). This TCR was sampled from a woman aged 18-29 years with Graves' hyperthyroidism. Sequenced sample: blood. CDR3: CASSPPGGQTEAFF. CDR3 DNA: TGTGCCAGCTCACCACCGGGGGGCCAAACTGAAGCTTTCTTT. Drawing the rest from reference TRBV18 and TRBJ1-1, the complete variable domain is NAGVMQNPRHLVRRRGQEARLRCSPMKGHSHVYWYRQLPEEGLKFMVYLQKENIIDESGMPKERFSAEFPKEGPSILRIQQVVRGDSAAYFCASSPPGGQTEAFFGQGTRLTVV.